These 14 T cell receptor beta chains originate from one sample sequenced in a study of radiation and T cells in renal cell carcinoma. Method: immunoSEQ multiplex PCR; TCRdb's copy keeps in-frame clones and lacks some. Altogether some 14,000 clones are present, roughly three fifths being singletons, with the ten largest covering approximately 12%. Treatment given: treatment-naive control, cytoreductive nephrectomy. The starting material was tumor tissue, obtained from a patient whose treatment was nephrectomy without radiotherapy. These receptor sequences come from a man over 45 with renal cell carcinoma.

J is TRBJ1-1 and V is TRBV6-6; the D gene is possibly TRBD1 (5 bases). The germline CDR1 and CDR2 sequences are MNHNY and SVGAGI (reference sequence). The CDR3 loop spans 13 amino acids. The V end lost 0 bases, the J end lost 6 bases, and 8 bases lay between the germline ends. Here the CDR3 DNA reads TGTGCCAGCAGTTACTCGGCAGGGCCTGAAGCTTTCTTT. Its protein product is CASSYSAGPEAFF.

The chain carries TRBV13 and TRBJ1-4, with TRBD1 matching 12 bases. The trim removed 5 bases at V and 8 bases at J, leaving 6 bases unmatched. Germline V gene lookup returns CDR1 PRHDT and CDR2 FYEKMQ (reference sequence). The CDR3 covers 15 residues. CDR3 residues: CASSRGTGGGEKLFF. The CDR3 nucleotides are TGTGCCAGCAGCCGGGGGACAGGGGGCGGGGAAAAACTGTTTTTT.

The genes are TRBV16 and TRBJ1-5; TRBD1 is a possible D gene (6 bases). This CDR3 is 16 amino acids long. V was cut by 0 bases and J by 6 bases, with 15 bases left in between. Germline CDR1 is KGHSY and CDR2 is FQNENV. The CDR3 DNA sequence: TGTGCCAGCAGCCAATCTTTAGGCCAGGGGTCTCAGCCCCAGCATTTT. The encoded protein is CASSQSLGQGSQPQHF. The full variable domain, completed using reference TRBV16 and TRBJ1-5, is GEEVAQTPKHLVRGEGQKAKLYCAPIKGHSYVFWYQQVLKNEFKFLISFQNENVFDETGMPKERFSAKCLPNSPCSLEIQATKLEDSAVYFCASSQSLGQGSQPQHFGDGTRLSIL.

The chain carries TRBV29-1 and TRBJ1-2; no firm D call. The CDR3 runs 15 residues. Trimming pared 7 bases from V and 7 bases from J, leaving 25 bases between. Germline CDR1 and CDR2: SQVTM and ANQGSEA. CDR3 in DNA: TGCAGCGCCTGGTCCCCCGACACCGCTAAGGGTGGCTACACCTTC. The encoded protein is CSAWSPDTAKGGYTF.

This clone was counted once. This chain connects TRBV30 to TRBJ2-5; 12 bases are shared with TRBD2. The germline CDR1 and CDR2 sequences are GTSNPN and SVGIG (reference sequence). J was trimmed by 4 bases and V by 8 bases; bases with no gene match: 8. There are 14 residues in the CDR3. This chain's CDR3 is CAQRPSGGGETQYF. In nucleotides, the CDR3 is TGTGCCCAACGCCCTAGCGGGGGGGGAGAGACCCAGTACTTC.

The chain is built from TRBV19 and TRBJ2-3, with TRBD1 matching over 8 bases. V was pared by 7 bases and J by 1 base, with 10 bases of the junction left unmatched. Germline values: CDR1 LNHDA, CDR2 SQIVND (reference sequence). The CDR3 runs to 16 residues. The CDR3 here is CASTPDRAWGTDTQYF. Written as DNA, the CDR3 is TGTGCCAGTACCCCGGACAGGGCCTGGGGCACAGATACGCAGTATTTT.

V and J are TRBV5-4 and TRBJ1-3; D is perhaps TRBD1 (5 bases). The germline V gene has CDR1 SGHNT and CDR2 YYREEE (reference sequence). V was trimmed by 4 bases and J by 0 bases, leaving 11 bases between them. The CDR3 runs 15 residues. The CDR3 DNA reads as TGTGCCAGCAGCCTGGGACCGAACTCTGGAAACACCATATATTTT. This sequence encodes CASSLGPNSGNTIYF.

The chain uses TRBV2 and TRBJ1-5; D is possibly TRBD1 (5 bases). Trimming cost V 1 base and J 4 bases, with 8 bases left between them. The CDR3 is 14 residues long. Germline lookup yields CDR1 SNHLY and CDR2 FYNNEI. CDR3 nucleotide sequence: TGTGCCAGCAGTGAAGGTTCAGGGAATCAGCCCCAGCATTTT. This translates into CASSEGSGNQPQHF.

The V call is TRBV6-6, the J call TRBJ1-2, with 9 bases aligning to TRBD1. CDR3 length: 16 amino acids. V shed 3 bases, J shed 1 base, and the junction held 6 bases outside the gene matches. Germline V lookup: CDR1 MNHNY, CDR2 SVGAGI (reference sequence). DNA for the CDR3: TGTGCCAGCAGTTATCGCCCGGACAGGGGTAACTATGGCTACACCTTC. This translates into CASSYRPDRGNYGYTF.

This clone was seen a few times. This chain joins TRBV10-3 and TRBJ1-1; D is uncertain. The V end lost 4 bases, the J end lost 0 bases, and 6 bases lay between the germline ends. The CDR3 covers 13 residues. The germline CDR1 and CDR2 sequences are ENHRY and SYGVKD. This chain's CDR3 is CAISATVNTEAFF. The CDR3 region has the DNA TGTGCCATCAGTGCCACGGTGAACACTGAAGCTTTCTTT.

The chain is built from TRBV19 and TRBJ2-7, with 7 bases lining up with TRBD1. Unmatched junction bases numbered 5, after V lost 4 bases and J lost 2 bases. The CDR3 totals 14 residues. CDR1 is LNHDA and CDR2 is SQIVND in the germline V gene (reference sequence). This CDR3 is CASSTGTEPYEQYF. The CDR3 DNA reads TGTGCCAGTAGTACCGGGACAGAACCCTACGAGCAGTACTTC. Combining the CDR3 with reference TRBV19 and TRBJ2-7 gives the whole variable domain DGGITQSPKYLFRKEGQNVTLSCEQNLNHDAMYWYRQDPGQGLRLIYYSQIVNDFQKGDIAEGYSVSREKKESFPLTVTSAQKNPTAFYLCASSTGTEPYEQYFGPGTRLTVT.

In its sample, this clone ranks as medium-sized. The rearrangement links TRBV11-2 to TRBJ2-2; 8 bases line up with TRBD2. The V and J ends lost 5 bases and 1 base, in that order; junction bases with no gene match: 6. Germline V lookup: CDR1 SGHAT, CDR2 FQNNGV. The CDR3 consists of 16 residues. CDR3 nucleotides: TGTGCCAGCAGCCCACTTGCGGGGGGGAACACCGGGGAGCTGTTTTTT. Encoded protein: CASSPLAGGNTGELFF.

J is TRBJ1-6 and V is TRBV27, with D tentatively TRBD1 (6 bases). The CDR3 loop spans 15 amino acids. Germline V gene sequence: CDR1 MNHEY, CDR2 SMNVEV (reference sequence). V was pared by 6 bases and J by 10 bases, with 19 bases between. Here the CDR3 DNA reads TGTGCCAGCAGGTCTAACAGGGAAGTAAGGTCACCCCTCCACTTT. Translated, it gives CASRSNREVRSPLHF.

This clone was observed a handful of times. This rearrangement joins TRBV19 to TRBJ1-2; 7 nucleotides align to TRBD1. Trimming cost V 0 bases and J 6 bases; bases outside gene matches: 4. The V gene's germline CDR1 is LNHDA and CDR2 SQIVND (reference sequence). The CDR3 sequence is 14 residues long. For the CDR3, the DNA is TGTGCCAGTAGTATAGATTTACAGGGGCATGGCTACACCTTC. Translated: CASSIDLQGHGYTF.